These 5 T cell receptor beta chains were all obtained from the same sample, sequenced in a study of a mutant IDH1 vaccine in newly diagnosed glioma. As for time point: week 23, last vaccination. With topical imiquimod, each dose of the vaccine consisted of 300 ug of mutant IDH1 20-mer peptide. Repertoires were generated with immunoSEQ multiplex PCR, while TCRdb's copy carries only in-frame clones and drops some. Of roughly 43,000 clones in the sample, about 88% were seen once. These receptors are not linked to any known antigen. The sample here was PBMCs, taken from a glioma patient whose treatment included an IDH1 peptide vaccine. The receptors originated from a woman in her late teens or twenties with glioma. Some clones in this sample may be carry-over from other donors' samples.

This chain connects TRBV4-3 to TRBJ1-2, with 7 bases fitting TRBD1. From germline, CDR1 is LGHNA and CDR2 YSLEER. The V and J ends lost 2 bases and 2 bases, in that order; junction bases with no gene match: 8. The CDR3 totals 16 residues. CDR3 in amino acids: CASSQTNTGQNYGYTF. The DNA of the CDR3 is TGCGCCAGCAGCCAAACCAATACGGGACAGAACTATGGCTACACCTTC.

This clone was seen only a few times. CDR3: CASSPSRTYEQYF. The CDR3 bases are TGTGCCAGTAGTCCCAGCCGGACCTACGAGCAGTACTTC. The gene calls are TRBV19 and TRBJ2-7; D is unresolved. V was pared by 5 bases and J by 2 bases, with 10 bases between. Germline values: CDR1 LNHDA, CDR2 SQIVND (reference sequence). This CDR3 is 13 amino acids long. The full variable domain, with the rest looked up from reference TRBV19 and TRBJ2-7, is DGGITQSPKYLFRKEGQNVTLSCEQNLNHDAMYWYRQDPGQGLRLIYYSQIVNDFQKGDIAEGYSVSREKKESFPLTVTSAQKNPTAFYLCASSPSRTYEQYFGPGTRLTVT.

The V gene is TRBV5-6, the J gene TRBJ1-1; TRBD1 is a possible D gene (5 bases). This CDR3 is 11 amino acids long. The germline V gene has CDR1 SGHDT and CDR2 YYEEEE. The V gene lost 0 bases and the J gene lost 11 bases, with 8 bases spanning the gap. In DNA, the CDR3 is TGTGCCAGCAGCTTGGGGGGGGGTGCTTTCTTT. Protein: CASSLGGGAFF.

The chain combines TRBV19 with TRBJ1-5; D may be TRBD1 (5 bases). This CDR3 region has 14 residues. V lost 3 bases and J 6 bases, leaving 12 bases between the germline ends. Germline-derived CDR1 and CDR2 are LNHDA and SQIVND (reference sequence). The CDR3 loop reads CASSIRRGSQPQHF. Written as DNA, the CDR3 is TGTGCCAGTAGTATTAGACGGGGGAGTCAGCCCCAGCATTTT.

This clone showed up just once. The chain uses TRBV27 and TRBJ1-4; TRBD1 might be the D (5 bases). The V gene's germline CDR1 is MNHEY and CDR2 SMNVEV (reference sequence). Trimming shortened V by 5 bases and J by 10 bases, and 23 bases separated the two germline ends. The CDR3 covers 16 residues. The CDR3 loop reads CASSASGTPFRGKLFF. The CDR3 nucleotides are TGTGCCAGCAGTGCCTCCGGGACCCCGTTCCGGGGAAAACTGTTTTTT.